This TCR beta chain comes out of a study of blood T cell repertoires in COVID-19 (dated by TCRdb to the early 2020s). With regard to the full study: The collaborator samples originated in the United States, Italy and Spain and spanned the acute and convalescent phases of COVID-19. Where HLA class I and class II types were available, the types were taken from metadata supplied by the sample provider, not from assay-based typing. The repertoires were made available in a free public database intended to serve as a resource for research on the immune response to SARS-CoV-2. The dataset comprised deeply sampled blood TCRbeta repertoires from subjects exposed to, actively infected with, or recovered from COVID-19. Sample metadata almost always included a de-identified subject ID, COVID-19 status, age in years and sex. The samples were drawn from the first 160 participants of the ongoing ImmuneRACE study and from roughly 1,300 subjects provided by 6 global collaborators. The prospective study material was composed of cDNA or gDNA derived from T cells, B-cell-depleted T cells, or PBMCs.

Participants in the prospective study were aged roughly 18 to 89 years, lived in more than 20 United States geographic areas, and enrolled through a virtual design. Cohort assignment in the prospective study relied on participant-reported clinical history from a screening survey and a study questionnaire. Mobile phlebotomists in the prospective study collected whole blood, serum and a nasopharyngeal or oropharyngeal swab from every participant. Participants in the prospective study had the option to provide additional blood draws and questionnaires over a roughly two-month period. Before DNA extraction, prospective study blood samples were shipped either frozen or at room temperature. TCRbeta CDR3 regions were amplified from genomic DNA by means of the immunoSEQ Assay, a bias-controlled multiplex PCR. As for the original processing: The number of nucleated cells in each sample was estimated from the amplification of reference gene primers within the assay. To quantify the absolute abundance of each unique TCRbeta CDR3 rearrangement, sequence reads were collapsed and filtered. Productive Simpson clonality was computed per sample as the square root of Simpson's diversity index over productive rearrangements. TCRdb holds this immuneACCESS table with in-frame rearrangements only. Some clones are missing; in checked studies, unresolved V genes explain under half, and the rest has no known cause. The V and J calls and clone size come from that table; D and trimming were worked out from the DNA. Counted in this sample were approximately 150,000 clones; around 80% of them appeared once. The top ten constitute 2.4% of the sample.

General study outcomes and caveats: How much clinical and demographic metadata was included differed by source and by participant, and the metadata was provided uncurated.

Of note for this clone: No antigen is known for it. Nothing much larger sits one base from this clone, and base qualities are not available.

This sequence originates from a man in his forties with acute COVID-19. The specimen was PBMCs or T cells enriched from blood (not recorded which).

The CDR3 corresponds to CASSVDPSNQPQHF. The DNA reads as follows: TGTGCCAGCAGCGTAGATCCGAGCAATCAGCCCCAGCATTTT. The chain uses TRBV9 and TRBJ1-5; too little of a D gene remains to name it. From cysteine to phenylalanine, the CDR3 is 14 amino acids long. The entry retains the CDR3 DNA only, 42 bases that are in frame from base 1. Between the V and J ends, shortened by 0 bases and 1 base respectively, the junction contains 5 bases. From a lookup of the germline V gene, CDR1 and CDR2 are SGDLS and YYNGEE.